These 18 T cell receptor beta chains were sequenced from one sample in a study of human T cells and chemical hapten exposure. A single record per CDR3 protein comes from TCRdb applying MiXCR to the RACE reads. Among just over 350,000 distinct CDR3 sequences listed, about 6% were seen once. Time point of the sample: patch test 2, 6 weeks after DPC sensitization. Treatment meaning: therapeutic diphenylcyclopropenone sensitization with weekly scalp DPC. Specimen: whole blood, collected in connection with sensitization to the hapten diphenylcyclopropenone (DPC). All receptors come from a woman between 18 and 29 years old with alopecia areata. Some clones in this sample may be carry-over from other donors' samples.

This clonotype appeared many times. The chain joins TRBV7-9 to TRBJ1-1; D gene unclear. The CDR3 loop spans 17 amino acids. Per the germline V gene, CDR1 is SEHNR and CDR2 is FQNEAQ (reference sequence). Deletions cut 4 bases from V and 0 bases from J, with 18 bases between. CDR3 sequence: CASSSTQAHLVNTEAFF. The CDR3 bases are TGTGCCAGCAGCTCCACCCAGGCCCACCTGGTGAACACTGAAGCTTTCTTT.

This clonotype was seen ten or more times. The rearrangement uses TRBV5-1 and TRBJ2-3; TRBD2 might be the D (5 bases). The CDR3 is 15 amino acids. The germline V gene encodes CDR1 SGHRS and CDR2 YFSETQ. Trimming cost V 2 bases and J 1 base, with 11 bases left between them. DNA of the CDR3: TGCGCCAGCAGCTTCCAAGGAGGTGGCACAGATACGCAGTATTTT. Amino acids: CASSFQGGGTDTQYF.

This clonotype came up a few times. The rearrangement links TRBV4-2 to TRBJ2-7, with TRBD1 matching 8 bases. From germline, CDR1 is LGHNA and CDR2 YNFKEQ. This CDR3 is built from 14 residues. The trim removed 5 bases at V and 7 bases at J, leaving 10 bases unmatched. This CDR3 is CASSDQTGVIEQYF. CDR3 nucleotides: TGTGCCAGCAGCGACCAGACAGGGGTTATAGAGCAGTACTTC.

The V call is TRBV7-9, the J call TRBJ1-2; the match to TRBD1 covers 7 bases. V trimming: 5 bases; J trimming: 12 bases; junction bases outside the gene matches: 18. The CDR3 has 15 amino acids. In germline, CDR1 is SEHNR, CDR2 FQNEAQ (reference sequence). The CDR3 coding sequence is TGTGCCAGCAGCCCCCGGATAGGGGGCGCGAGTGTGGACACCTTC. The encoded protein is CASSPRIGGASVDTF.

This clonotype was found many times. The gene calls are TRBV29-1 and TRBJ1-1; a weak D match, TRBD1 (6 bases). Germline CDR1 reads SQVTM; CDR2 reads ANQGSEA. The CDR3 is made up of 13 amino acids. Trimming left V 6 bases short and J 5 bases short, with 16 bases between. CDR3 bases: TGCAGCGTCATACAGGGAATGTGGACTGAAGCTTTCTTT. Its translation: CSVIQGMWTEAFF.

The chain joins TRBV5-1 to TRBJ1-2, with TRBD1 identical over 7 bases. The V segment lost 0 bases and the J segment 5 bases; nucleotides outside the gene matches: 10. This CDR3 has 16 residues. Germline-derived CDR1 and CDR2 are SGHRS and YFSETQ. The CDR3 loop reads CASSLEVGTALYGYTF. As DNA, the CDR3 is TGCGCCAGCAGCTTGGAGGTGGGGACAGCTTTATATGGCTACACCTTC.

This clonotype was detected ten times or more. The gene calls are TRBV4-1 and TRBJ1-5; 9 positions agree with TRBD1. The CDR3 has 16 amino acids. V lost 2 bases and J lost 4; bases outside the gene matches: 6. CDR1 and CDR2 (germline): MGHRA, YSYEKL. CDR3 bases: TGCGCCAGCAGCCAATATGCTGGGACAGGGAATCAGCCCCAGCATTTT. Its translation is CASSQYAGTGNQPQHF.

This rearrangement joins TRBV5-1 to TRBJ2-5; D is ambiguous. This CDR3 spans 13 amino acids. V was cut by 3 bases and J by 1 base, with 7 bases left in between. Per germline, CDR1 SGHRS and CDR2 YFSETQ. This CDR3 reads CASSSAPQETQYF. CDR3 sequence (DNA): TGCGCCAGCAGCTCCGCTCCCCAAGAGACCCAGTACTTC.

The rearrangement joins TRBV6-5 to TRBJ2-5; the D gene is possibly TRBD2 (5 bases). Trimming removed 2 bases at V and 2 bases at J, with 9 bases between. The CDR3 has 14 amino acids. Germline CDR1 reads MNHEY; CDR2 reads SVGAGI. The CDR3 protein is CASSYGLFQETQYF. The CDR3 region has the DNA TGTGCCAGCAGTTACGGACTTTTTCAAGAGACCCAGTACTTC.

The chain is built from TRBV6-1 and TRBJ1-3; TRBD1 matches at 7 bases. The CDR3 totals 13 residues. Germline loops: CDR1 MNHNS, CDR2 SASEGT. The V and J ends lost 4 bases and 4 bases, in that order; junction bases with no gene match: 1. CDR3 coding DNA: TGTGCCAGCAGTGTGGGACAGGGAAACACCATATATTTT. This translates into CASSVGQGNTIYF.

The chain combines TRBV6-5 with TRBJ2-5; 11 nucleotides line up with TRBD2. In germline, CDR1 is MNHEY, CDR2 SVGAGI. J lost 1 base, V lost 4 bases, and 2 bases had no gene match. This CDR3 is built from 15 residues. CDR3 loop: CASSSLAGGQETQYF. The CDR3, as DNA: TGTGCCAGCAGTTCCCTAGCGGGGGGCCAAGAGACCCAGTACTTC.

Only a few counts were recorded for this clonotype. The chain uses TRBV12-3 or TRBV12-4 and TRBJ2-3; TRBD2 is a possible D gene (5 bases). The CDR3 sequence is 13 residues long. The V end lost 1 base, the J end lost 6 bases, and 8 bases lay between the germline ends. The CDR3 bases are TGTGCCAGCAGTTTAGGGGAGAGGGATACGCAGTATTTT. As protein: CASSLGERDTQYF.

CDR3 loop: CSARTAGEEQFF. Written as DNA, the CDR3 is TGCAGTGCTCGGACCGCGGGGGAAGAGCAGTTCTTC. This rearrangement joins TRBV20-1 to TRBJ2-1; TRBD2 matches at 7 bases. V shed 5 bases, J shed 10 bases, and the junction held 8 bases outside the gene matches. CDR3 length: 12 amino acids. CDR1 and CDR2 from the germline V gene are DFQATT and SNEGSKA (reference sequence).

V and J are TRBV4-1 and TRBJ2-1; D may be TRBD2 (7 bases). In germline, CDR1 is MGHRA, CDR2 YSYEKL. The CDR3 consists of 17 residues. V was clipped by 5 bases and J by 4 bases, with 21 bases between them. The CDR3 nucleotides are TGCGCCAGCAGCGAGAAGAATCGGGGGGCAACTTACAATGAGCAGTTCTTC. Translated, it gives CASSEKNRGATYNEQFF.

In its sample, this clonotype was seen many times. CDR3 coding DNA: TGTGCCAGCAGCCCAAGGAGCCCGGACAGGGGGGGAGGCTACACCTTC. It specifies CASSPRSPDRGGGYTF. V and J are TRBV7-2 and TRBJ1-2, with 10 bases lining up with TRBD1. The V segment lost 5 bases and the J segment 8 bases; nucleotides outside the gene matches: 14. This CDR3 contains 16 residues. Germline V gene lookup returns CDR1 SGHTA and CDR2 FQGNSA.

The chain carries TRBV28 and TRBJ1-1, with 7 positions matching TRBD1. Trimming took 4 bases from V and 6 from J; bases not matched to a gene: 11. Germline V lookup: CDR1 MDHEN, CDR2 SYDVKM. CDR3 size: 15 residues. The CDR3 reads CASSSGQAGSAEAFF. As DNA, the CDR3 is TGTGCCAGCAGTTCCGGACAGGCTGGGAGTGCTGAAGCTTTCTTT.

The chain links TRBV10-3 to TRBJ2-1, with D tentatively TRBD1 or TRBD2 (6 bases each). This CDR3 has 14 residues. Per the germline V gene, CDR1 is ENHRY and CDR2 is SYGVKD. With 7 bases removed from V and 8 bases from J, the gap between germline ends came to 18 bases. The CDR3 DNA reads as TGTGCCATCAAAGACGGGGGCCCGAAGGATGAGCAGTTCTTC. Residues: CAIKDGGPKDEQFF.

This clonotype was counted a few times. The CDR3, as DNA: TGTGCCAGCAGCTTTACGGGGGGTACCCAGTACTTC. It yields the protein CASSFTGGTQYF. The chain has TRBV7-6 and TRBJ2-5; 7 bases are a match to TRBD2. The V and J ends lost 3 bases and 8 bases, in that order; junction bases with no gene match: 3. The germline V gene has CDR1 SGHVS and CDR2 FNYEAQ. The CDR3 is made up of 12 amino acids. The whole variable domain, filled in from reference TRBV7-6 and TRBJ2-5, reads GAGVSQSPRYKVTKRGQDVALRCDPISGHVSLYWYRQALGQGPEFLTYFNYEAQQDKSGLPNDRFSAERPEGSISTLTIQRTEQRDSAMYRCASSFTGGTQYFGPGTRLLVL.